This T cell receptor (beta chain) was captured in a study of blood T cell repertoires in COVID-19. As processed by the authors: Reference gene primers were amplified, and this amplification served to estimate nucleated cell counts. Clones were sequenced by immunoSEQ multiplex PCR, and TCRdb holds only the in-frame ones, with some missing. For V, J and clone size, that table is used; D and trimming come from the DNA. In the table there are 270,000 or so clones, approximately 86% of which are singletons. The germline CDR1 and CDR2 sequences are SEHNR and FQNEAQ (reference sequence). CDR3 length: 14 amino acids. V was cut by 3 bases and J by 12 bases, with 17 bases left in between.

V usage is TRBV7-9 and J usage is TRBJ1-4; D possibly corresponds to TRBD1 (5 bases). The clonotype was recovered from a woman under 30 who had recovered from COVID-19. Sequenced sample: PBMCs or T cells enriched from blood (not recorded which). In DNA, the CDR3 is TGTGCCAGCAGCTTCGCGGGACTCCTTCCCGAACTGTTTTTT. It is translated as CASSFAGLLPELFF.